The TCR beta chain under discussion was sequenced for a study of blood T cell repertoires in COVID-19. Looking at the study overall: Donors in the United States, Italy and Spain gave samples during acute or convalescent COVID-19.

The germline gives CDR1 MGHDK, CDR2 SYGVNS. V lost 0 bases to trimming and J lost 1 base, with 13 bases between them. The CDR3 is 17 amino acids. Methods used by the authors: Using reference gene primer amplification, nucleated cell counts were estimated. TCRdb's copy holds only in-frame clones and misses some; the assay was immunoSEQ multiplex PCR. The V and J calls and clone size were taken over from that table, and D and trimming were inferred from the DNA. The data hold almost 350,000 clones, with more than 70% observed a single time. This sequence was found in a woman aged 25 to 39 who had been exposed to COVID-19. The sequencing sample was made of PBMCs or T cells enriched from blood (not recorded which). The J gene is TRBJ2-1, the V gene TRBV25-1, with D unclear. CDR3 sequence (DNA): TGTGCCAGCAGTGAATATCCCGCGGCTGAATCCTACAATGAGCAGTTCTTC. Translating gives CASSEYPAAESYNEQFF.